This T cell receptor (beta chain) comes out of a study of Ad26.COV2.S vaccination and SARS-CoV-2 variants. Method: immunoSEQ multiplex PCR; TCRdb's copy keeps in-frame clones and lacks some. The table includes hundreds of thousands of clones, nearly 90% detected once. CDR1 LGHNA and CDR2 YSLEER come from the germline V gene. This CDR3 contains 16 residues. With 2 bases clipped from V and 0 bases from J, the junction kept 4 bases outside the gene matches. Note on this clone: Antigen: not known.

The study, taken as a whole, reports: Higher spike-specific TCR breadth was found in vaccine recipients than in placebo recipients.

Treatment: roughly 20 received Ad26.COV2.S at low or high dose, single or two shots; about 5 received placebo; per-sample allocation not given. On day 63 after the first injection, vaccine and placebo recipients gave samples. This sequence originates from a person aged 18 to 59 who received the Ad26.COV2.S COVID-19 vaccine or a placebo. The sample was peripheral blood, taken in a trial of Ad26.COV2.S vaccine versus placebo. V is TRBV4-3 and J is TRBJ2-1, with TRBD1 matching over 7 bases. The CDR3 DNA reads TGCGCCAGCAGCCAACGACAGGGTAACTCCTACAATGAGCAGTTCTTC. Translation gives CASSQRQGNSYNEQFF.